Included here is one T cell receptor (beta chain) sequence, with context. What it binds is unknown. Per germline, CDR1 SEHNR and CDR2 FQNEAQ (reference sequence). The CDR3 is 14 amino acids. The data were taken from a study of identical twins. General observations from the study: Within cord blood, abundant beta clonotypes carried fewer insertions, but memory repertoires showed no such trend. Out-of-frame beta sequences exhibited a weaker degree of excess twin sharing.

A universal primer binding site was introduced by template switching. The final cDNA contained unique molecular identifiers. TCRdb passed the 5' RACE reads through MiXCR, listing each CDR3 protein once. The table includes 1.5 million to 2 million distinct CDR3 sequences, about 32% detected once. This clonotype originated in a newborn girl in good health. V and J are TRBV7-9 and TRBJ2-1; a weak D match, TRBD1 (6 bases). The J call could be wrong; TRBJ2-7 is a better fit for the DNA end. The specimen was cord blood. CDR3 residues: CASSLTGSTDEQYF. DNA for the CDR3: TGTGCCAGCAGCTTAACAGGGAGTACCGACGAGCAGTACTTC.